The rows below give T cell receptor beta chains drawn from one sample of a study of blood T cell repertoires in COVID-19. This table comes from immunoSEQ multiplex PCR, and its TCRdb copy is limited to in-frame clones, with some not included. The sample shows over 110,000 clones, about 76% of them seen only once. Sequencing input: peripheral blood. These receptors all stem from a human donor in a cohort sampled during active COVID-19. CDR3s include the opening cysteine and the closing phenylalanine or tryptophan. The D gene is left open where the match is weak. Size is omitted from some rows. Given values are once, few, many or a class for expanded clones.

cdr3_aa cdr3_nt d_call clone_size j_call v_call
CASSPQAPLAGYEQYF TGTGCCAGCTCACCTCAGGCGCCGCTAGCGGGATACGAGCAGTACTTC TRBD2 few TRBJ2-7 TRBV18
CASSFLVRDFNSPLHF TGTGCCAGCAGTTTCTTAGTGCGGGACTTTAATTCACCCCTCCACTTT - - TRBJ1-6 TRBV28
CASSLVLAGVRQFF TGTGCCAGCAGCTTGGTTCTAGCGGGAGTTCGGCAGTTCTTC TRBD2 - TRBJ2-1 TRBV5-6
CASSLSTDTQYF TGTGCCAGCAGCCTTAGTACAGATACGCAGTATTTT - - TRBJ2-3 TRBV7-9
CASSTAPSSYEQYF TGTGCCAGCAGCACCGCCCCGAGCTCCTACGAGCAGTACTTC - - TRBJ2-7 TRBV28
CASSYSSRGPSSGANVLTF TGTGCCAGCAGTTACTCTTCCAGGGGGCCCTCCTCTGGGGCCAACGTCCTGACTTTC TRBD1 - TRBJ2-6 TRBV6-2/TRBV6-3
CASSLAGTGGELFF TGTGCCAGCAGCCTAGCGGGTACGGGCGGGGAGCTGTTTTTT TRBD2 - TRBJ2-2 TRBV28
CASSQSTDTQYF TGTGCCAGCAGCCAGTCAACAGATACGCAGTATTTT - - TRBJ2-3 TRBV7-9
CASSYARQGGEKLFF TGTGCCAGCAGTTACGCTAGACAGGGTGGTGAAAAACTGTTTTTT TRBD1 - TRBJ1-4 TRBV6-5
CASSSTGDLNIQYF TGCGCCAGCAGTTCGACAGGGGATTTGAACATTCAGTACTTC TRBD1 - TRBJ2-4 TRBV5-1
CARSKDRNTEAFF TGTGCCAGAAGCAAGGACAGGAACACTGAAGCTTTCTTT - - TRBJ1-1 TRBV5-3
CASSGPGLAAYEQYF TGTGCCAGCAGCGGGCCGGGACTAGCGGCCTACGAGCAGTACTTC TRBD2 - TRBJ2-7 TRBV5-5
CASSVGLAGGSTDTQYF TGTGCCAGCAGCGTCGGACTAGCGGGAGGGAGCACAGATACGCAGTATTTT TRBD2 few TRBJ2-3 TRBV9
CATSRVRASGRAAQYF TGTGCCACCAGCAGAGTACGGGCTAGCGGGAGGGCCGCGCAGTACTTC TRBD2 once TRBJ2-7 TRBV15
CASSPPGGGTYEQYF TGTGCCAGCTCACCACCGGGAGGGGGAACCTACGAGCAGTACTTC - - TRBJ2-7 TRBV18
CASSSLAKSEKLFF TGTGCCAGCAGTTCATTGGCCAAAAGTGAAAAACTGTTTTTT - - TRBJ1-4 TRBV27
CASSSRTGGDSPLHF TGTGCCAGCAGCTCCCGGACAGGGGGGGATTCACCCCTCCACTTT TRBD1 - TRBJ1-6 TRBV7-3
CASNQDGSTDTQYF TGTGCCAGCAATCAAGACGGGAGCACAGATACGCAGTATTTT - - TRBJ2-3 TRBV28
CASSSRGPLDWASGANVLTF TGTGCCAGTAGTTCGCGGGGGCCACTGGACTGGGCCTCTGGGGCCAACGTCCTGACTTTC - - TRBJ2-6 TRBV19
CATSRTLDNTGNYGYTF TGTGCCACCAGCAGGACCCTAGACAATACAGGAAACTATGGCTACACCTTC - once TRBJ1-2 TRBV15
CASRQTGVTSGANVLTF TGTGCCAGCAGACAGACAGGGGTAACCTCTGGGGCCAACGTCCTGACTTTC TRBD1 - TRBJ2-6 TRBV27
CASSMGATTAYEQYF TGTGCCAGTAGTATGGGGGCTACTACAGCCTACGAGCAGTACTTC - few TRBJ2-7 TRBV19
CASSLLPGGETQYF TGTGCCAGCAGTTTGTTGCCAGGGGGGGAGACCCAGTACTTC - - TRBJ2-5 TRBV27
CASSPRAGRDIAYEQYF TGTGCCAGCTCACCTCGAGCGGGGAGGGATATTGCCTACGAGCAGTACTTC TRBD2 - TRBJ2-7 TRBV18
CASSRGQGLNEKLFF TGTGCCAGCAGTCGAGGACAGGGGTTAAATGAAAAACTGTTTTTT TRBD1 - TRBJ1-4 TRBV28
CASSKASPRRTYEQYF TGTGCCAGCAGCAAAGCATCCCCAAGGAGGACCTACGAGCAGTACTTC - - TRBJ2-7 TRBV21-1
CSASKGQGAGEQYF TGCAGTGCTAGTAAGGGACAGGGGGCAGGCGAGCAGTACTTC TRBD1 once TRBJ2-7 TRBV20-1
CASTDRGYEQYF TGTGCCAGCACGGACAGGGGCTACGAGCAGTACTTC TRBD1 - TRBJ2-7 TRBV2
CASRSSGRPEQYF TGTGCCAGCAGAAGTAGCGGGAGGCCGGAGCAGTACTTC TRBD2 - TRBJ2-7 TRBV28